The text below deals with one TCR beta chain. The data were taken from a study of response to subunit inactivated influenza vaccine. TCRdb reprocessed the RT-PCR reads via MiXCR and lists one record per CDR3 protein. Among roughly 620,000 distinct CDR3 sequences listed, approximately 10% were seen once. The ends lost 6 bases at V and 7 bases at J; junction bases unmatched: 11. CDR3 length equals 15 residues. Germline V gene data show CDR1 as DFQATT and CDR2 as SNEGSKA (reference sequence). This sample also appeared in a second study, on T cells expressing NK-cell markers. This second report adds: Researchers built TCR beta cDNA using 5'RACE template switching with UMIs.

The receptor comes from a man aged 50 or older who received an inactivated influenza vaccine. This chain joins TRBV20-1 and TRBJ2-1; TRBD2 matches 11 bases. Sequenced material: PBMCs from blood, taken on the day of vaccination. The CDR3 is CSAPLTSGARNEQFF. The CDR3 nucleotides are TGCAGTGCACCCTTGACTAGCGGGGCTCGGAATGAGCAGTTCTTC.